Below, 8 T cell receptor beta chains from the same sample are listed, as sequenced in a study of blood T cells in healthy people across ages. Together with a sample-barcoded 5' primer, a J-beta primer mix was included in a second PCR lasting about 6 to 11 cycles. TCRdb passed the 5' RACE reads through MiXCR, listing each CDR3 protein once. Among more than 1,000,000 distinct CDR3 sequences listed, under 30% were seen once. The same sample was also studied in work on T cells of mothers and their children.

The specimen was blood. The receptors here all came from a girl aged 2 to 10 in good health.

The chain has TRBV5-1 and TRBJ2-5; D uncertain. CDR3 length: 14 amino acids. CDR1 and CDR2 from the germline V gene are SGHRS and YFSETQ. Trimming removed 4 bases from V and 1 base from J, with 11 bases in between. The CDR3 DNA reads TGCGCCAGCAGCGGTCGTGCAGGCCAAGAGACCCAGTACTTC. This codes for CASSGRAGQETQYF.

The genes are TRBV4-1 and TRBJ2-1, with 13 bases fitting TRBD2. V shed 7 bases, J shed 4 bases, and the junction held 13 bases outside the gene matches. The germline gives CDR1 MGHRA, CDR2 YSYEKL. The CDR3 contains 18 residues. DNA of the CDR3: TGCGCCAGCACCTTCGGACTAGCGGGAGTTATGGGGTACAATGAGCAGTTCTTC. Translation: CASTFGLAGVMGYNEQFF.

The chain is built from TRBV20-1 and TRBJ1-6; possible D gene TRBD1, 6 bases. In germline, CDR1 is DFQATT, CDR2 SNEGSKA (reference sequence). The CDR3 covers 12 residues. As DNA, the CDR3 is TGCAGCCTGGGGACACCGAATTCACCCCTCCACTTT. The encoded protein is CSLGTPNSPLHF.

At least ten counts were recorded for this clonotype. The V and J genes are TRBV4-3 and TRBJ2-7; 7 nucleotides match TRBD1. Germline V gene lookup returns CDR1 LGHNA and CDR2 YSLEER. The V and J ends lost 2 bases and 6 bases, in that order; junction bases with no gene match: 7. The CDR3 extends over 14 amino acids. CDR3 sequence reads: CASSQSDRVGEQYF. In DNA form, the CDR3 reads TGCGCCAGCAGCCAAAGCGACAGGGTGGGCGAGCAGTACTTC.

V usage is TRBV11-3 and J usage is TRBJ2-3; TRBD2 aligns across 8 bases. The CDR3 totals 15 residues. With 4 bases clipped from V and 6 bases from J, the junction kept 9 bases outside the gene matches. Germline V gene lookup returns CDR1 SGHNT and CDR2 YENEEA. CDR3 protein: CASSSPTGGRDTQYF. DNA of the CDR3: TGTGCCAGCAGCTCCCCTACCGGCGGGAGGGATACGCAGTATTTT.

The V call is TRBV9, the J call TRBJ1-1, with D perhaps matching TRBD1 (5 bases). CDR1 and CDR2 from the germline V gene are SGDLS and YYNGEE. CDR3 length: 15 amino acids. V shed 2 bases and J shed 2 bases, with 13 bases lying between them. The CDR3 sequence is CASSVLEGNNTEAFF. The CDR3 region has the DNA TGTGCCAGCAGCGTTCTTGAGGGGAATAACACTGAAGCTTTCTTT.

The CDR3 spells CATYGVAGHEQYF. CDR3 bases: TGTGCCACCTACGGGGTAGCGGGGCACGAGCAGTACTTC. V is TRBV19 and J is TRBJ2-7; 8 bases line up with TRBD2. The junction had 10 bases not matched to a gene; V was cut back by 10 bases and J by 5 bases. This CDR3 has 13 residues. Germline V gene sequence: CDR1 LNHDA, CDR2 SQIVND (reference sequence).

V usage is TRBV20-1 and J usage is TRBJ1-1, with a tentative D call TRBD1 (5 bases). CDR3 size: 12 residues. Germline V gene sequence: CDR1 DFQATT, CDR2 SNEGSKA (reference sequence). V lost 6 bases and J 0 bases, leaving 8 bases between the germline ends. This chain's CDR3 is CSAGHVNTEAFF. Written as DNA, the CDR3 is TGCAGTGCGGGGCACGTGAACACTGAAGCTTTCTTT.